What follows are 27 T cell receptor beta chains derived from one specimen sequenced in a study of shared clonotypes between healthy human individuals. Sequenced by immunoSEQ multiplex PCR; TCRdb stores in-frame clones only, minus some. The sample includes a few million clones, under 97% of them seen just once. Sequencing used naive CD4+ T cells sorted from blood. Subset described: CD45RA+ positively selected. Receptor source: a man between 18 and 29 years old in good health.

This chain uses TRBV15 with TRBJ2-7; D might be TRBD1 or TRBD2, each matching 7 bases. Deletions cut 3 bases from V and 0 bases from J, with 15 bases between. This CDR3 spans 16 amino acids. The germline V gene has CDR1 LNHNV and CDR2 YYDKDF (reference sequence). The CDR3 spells CATSRGGTALSYEQYF. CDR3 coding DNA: TGTGCCACCAGCAGGGGAGGGACAGCGCTCTCCTACGAGCAGTACTTC. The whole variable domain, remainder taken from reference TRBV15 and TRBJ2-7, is DAMVIQNPRYQVTQFGKPVTLSCSQTLNHNVMYWYQQKSSQAPKLLFHYYDKDFNNEADTPDNFQSRRPNTSFCFLDIRSPGLGDTAMYLCATSRGGTALSYEQYFGPGTRLTVT.

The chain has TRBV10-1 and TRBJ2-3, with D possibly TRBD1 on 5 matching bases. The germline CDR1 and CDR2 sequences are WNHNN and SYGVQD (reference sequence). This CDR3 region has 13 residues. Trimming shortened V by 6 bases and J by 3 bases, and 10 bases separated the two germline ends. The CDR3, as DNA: TGCGCCAGCAGCTCCACAGGAACAGATACGCAGTATTTT. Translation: CASSSTGTDTQYF.

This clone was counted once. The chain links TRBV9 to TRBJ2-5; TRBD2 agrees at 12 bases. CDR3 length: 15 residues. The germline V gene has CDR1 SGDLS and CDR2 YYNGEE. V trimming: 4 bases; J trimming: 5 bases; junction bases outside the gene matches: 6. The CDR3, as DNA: TGTGCCAGCAGCTCCCGACTAGCGGGAGTGGAGACCCAGTACTTC. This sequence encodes CASSSRLAGVETQYF.

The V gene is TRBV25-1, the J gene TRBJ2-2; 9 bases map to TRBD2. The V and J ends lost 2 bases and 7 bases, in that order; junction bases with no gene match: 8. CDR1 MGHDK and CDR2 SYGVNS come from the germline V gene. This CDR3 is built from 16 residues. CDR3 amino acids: CASSERASGVGGELFF. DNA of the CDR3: TGTGCCAGCAGTGAACGCGCTAGCGGGGTTGGCGGGGAGCTGTTTTTT.

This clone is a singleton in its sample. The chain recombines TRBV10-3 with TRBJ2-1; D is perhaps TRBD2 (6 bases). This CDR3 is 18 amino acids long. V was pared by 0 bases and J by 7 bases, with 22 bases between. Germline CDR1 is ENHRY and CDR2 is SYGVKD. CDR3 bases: TGTGCCATCAGTGAGTCCCCGGGACTTTACTTGGACACGAATGAGCAGTTCTTC. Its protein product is CAISESPGLYLDTNEQFF.

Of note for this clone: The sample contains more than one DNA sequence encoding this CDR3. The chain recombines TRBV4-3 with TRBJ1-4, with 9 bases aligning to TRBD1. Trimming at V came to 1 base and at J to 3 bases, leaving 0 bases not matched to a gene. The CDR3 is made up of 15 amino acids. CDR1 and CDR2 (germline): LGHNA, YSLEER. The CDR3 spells CASSQGQGANEKLFF. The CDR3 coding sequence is TGCGCCAGCAGCCAAGGACAGGGGGCTAATGAAAAACTGTTTTTT.

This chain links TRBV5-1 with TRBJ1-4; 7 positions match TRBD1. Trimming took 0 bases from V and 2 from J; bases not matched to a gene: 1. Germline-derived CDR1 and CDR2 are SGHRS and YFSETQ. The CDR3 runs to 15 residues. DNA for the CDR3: TGCGCCAGCAGCTTGGAACAGGGGACTAATGAAAAACTGTTTTTT. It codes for CASSLEQGTNEKLFF.

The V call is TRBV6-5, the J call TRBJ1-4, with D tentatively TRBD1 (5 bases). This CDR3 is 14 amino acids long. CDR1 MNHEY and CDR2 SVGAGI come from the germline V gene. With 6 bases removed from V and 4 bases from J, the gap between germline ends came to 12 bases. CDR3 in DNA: TGTGCCAGCAGCCTTATGGGGCTTAATGAAAAACTGTTTTTT. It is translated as CASSLMGLNEKLFF.

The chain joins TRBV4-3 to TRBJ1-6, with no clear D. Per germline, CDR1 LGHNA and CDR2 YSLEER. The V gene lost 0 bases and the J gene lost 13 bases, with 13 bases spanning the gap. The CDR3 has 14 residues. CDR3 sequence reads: CASSQDLDGRPLHF. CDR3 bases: TGCGCCAGCAGCCAAGATCTTGACGGACGGCCCCTCCACTTT.

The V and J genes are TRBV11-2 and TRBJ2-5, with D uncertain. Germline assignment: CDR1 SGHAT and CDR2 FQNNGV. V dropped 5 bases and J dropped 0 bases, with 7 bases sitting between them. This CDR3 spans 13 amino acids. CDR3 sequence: CASSARNQETQYF. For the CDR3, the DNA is TGTGCCAGCAGCGCGCGAAACCAAGAGACCCAGTACTTC. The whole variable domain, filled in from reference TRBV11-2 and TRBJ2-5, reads EAGVAQSPRYKIIEKRQSVAFWCNPISGHATLYWYQQILGQGPKLLIQFQNNGVVDDSQLPKDRFSAERLKGVDSTLKIQPAKLEDSAVYLCASSARNQETQYFGPGTRLLVL.

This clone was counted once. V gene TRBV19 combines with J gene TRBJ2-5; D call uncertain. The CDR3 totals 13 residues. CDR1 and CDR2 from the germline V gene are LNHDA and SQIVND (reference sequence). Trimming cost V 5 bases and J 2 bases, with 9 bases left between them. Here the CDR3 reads CASSWQSQETQYF. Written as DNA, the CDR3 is TGTGCCAGTAGTTGGCAATCACAAGAGACCCAGTACTTC. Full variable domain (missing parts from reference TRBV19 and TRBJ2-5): DGGITQSPKYLFRKEGQNVTLSCEQNLNHDAMYWYRQDPGQGLRLIYYSQIVNDFQKGDIAEGYSVSREKKESFPLTVTSAQKNPTAFYLCASSWQSQETQYFGPGTRLLVL.

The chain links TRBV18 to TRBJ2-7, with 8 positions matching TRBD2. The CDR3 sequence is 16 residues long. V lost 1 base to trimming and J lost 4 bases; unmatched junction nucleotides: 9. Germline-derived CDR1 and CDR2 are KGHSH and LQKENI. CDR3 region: CASSPLRAGGRYEQYF. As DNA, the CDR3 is TGTGCCAGCTCACCACTTAGGGCGGGAGGACGGTACGAGCAGTACTTC.

In DNA form, the CDR3 reads TGTGCCAGCAACCCTAAGTACAATGAGCAGTTCTTC. Translation gives CASNPKYNEQFF. This chain uses TRBV21-1 with TRBJ2-1; TRBD2 is taken as the D call from the table, unchecked against the DNA. TRBV21-1 is listed as a pseudogene. This CDR3 region has 12 residues.

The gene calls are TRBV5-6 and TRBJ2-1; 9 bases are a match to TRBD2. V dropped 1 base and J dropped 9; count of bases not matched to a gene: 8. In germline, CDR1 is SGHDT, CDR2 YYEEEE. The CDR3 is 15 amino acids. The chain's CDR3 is CASSLSGGGAGEQFF. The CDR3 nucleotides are TGTGCCAGCAGCTTGTCCGGCGGGGGGGCTGGTGAGCAGTTCTTC.

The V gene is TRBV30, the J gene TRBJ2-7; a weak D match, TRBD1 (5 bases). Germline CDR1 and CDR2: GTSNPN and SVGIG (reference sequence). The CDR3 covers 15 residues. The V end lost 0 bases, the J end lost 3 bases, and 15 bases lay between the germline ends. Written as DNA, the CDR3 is TGTGCCTGGAGTGTACAGGCAGGGCGTATCTACGAGCAGTACTTC. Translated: CAWSVQAGRIYEQYF. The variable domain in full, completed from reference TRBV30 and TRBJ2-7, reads SQTIHQWPATLVQPVGSPLSLECTVEGTSNPNLYWYRQAAGRGLQLLFYSVGIGQISSEVPQNLSASRPQDRQFILSSKKLLLSDSGFYLCAWSVQAGRIYEQYFGPGTRLTVT.

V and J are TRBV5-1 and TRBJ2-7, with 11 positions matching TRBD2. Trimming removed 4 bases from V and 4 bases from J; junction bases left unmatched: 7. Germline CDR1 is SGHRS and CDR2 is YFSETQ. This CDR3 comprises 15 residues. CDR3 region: CASSRVTSGIYEQYF. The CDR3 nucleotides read TGCGCCAGCAGCCGAGTGACTAGCGGGATATACGAGCAGTACTTC.

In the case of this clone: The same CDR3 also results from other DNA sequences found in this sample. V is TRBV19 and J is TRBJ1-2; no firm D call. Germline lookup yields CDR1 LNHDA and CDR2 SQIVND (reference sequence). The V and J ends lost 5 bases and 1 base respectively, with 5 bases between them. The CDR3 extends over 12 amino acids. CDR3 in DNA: TGTGCCAGTAGTCGGATTAACTATGGCTACACCTTC. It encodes CASSRINYGYTF.

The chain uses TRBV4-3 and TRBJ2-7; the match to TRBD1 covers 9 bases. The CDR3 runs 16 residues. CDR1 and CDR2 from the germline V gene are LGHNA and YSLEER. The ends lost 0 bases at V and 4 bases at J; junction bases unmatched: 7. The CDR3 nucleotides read TGCGCCAGCAGCCAAGAGTTGGGGACAGGGAATTACGAGCAGTACTTC. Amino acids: CASSQELGTGNYEQYF.

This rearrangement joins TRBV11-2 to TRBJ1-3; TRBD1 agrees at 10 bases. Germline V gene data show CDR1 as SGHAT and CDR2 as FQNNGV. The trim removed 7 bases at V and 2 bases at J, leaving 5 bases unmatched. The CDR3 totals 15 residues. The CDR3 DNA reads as TGTGCCAGCACCAGACAGGGGGCTGCTGGAAACACCATATATTTT. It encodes CASTRQGAAGNTIYF.

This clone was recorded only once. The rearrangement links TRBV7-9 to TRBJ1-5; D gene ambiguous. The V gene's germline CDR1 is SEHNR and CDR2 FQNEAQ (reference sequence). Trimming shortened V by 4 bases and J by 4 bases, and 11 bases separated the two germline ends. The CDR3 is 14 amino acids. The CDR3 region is CASSSSDPNQPQHF. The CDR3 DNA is TGTGCCAGCAGCTCGTCGGACCCTAATCAGCCCCAGCATTTT. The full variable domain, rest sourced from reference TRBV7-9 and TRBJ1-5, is DTGVSQNPRHKITKRGQNVTFRCDPISEHNRLYWYRQTLGQGPEFLTYFQNEAQLEKSRLLSDRFSAERPKGSFSTLEIQRTEQGDSAMYLCASSSSDPNQPQHFGDGTRLSIL.

The CDR3, as DNA: TGTGCCAGCAGCGCGCGGGGATCTGGCACAGATACGCAGTATTTT. It is translated as CASSARGSGTDTQYF. The chain joins TRBV11-2 to TRBJ2-3, with D possibly TRBD2 on 6 matching bases. The V gene lost 5 bases and the J gene lost 1 base, with 13 bases spanning the gap. The CDR3 consists of 15 residues. The germline V gene has CDR1 SGHAT and CDR2 FQNNGV.

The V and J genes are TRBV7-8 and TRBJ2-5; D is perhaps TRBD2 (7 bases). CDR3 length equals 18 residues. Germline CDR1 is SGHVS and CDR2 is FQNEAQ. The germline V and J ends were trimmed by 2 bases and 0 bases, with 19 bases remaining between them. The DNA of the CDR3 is TGTGCCAGCAGCTTAATGAGGTGGCGGGGGCTAGACCAAGAGACCCAGTACTTC. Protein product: CASSLMRWRGLDQETQYF.

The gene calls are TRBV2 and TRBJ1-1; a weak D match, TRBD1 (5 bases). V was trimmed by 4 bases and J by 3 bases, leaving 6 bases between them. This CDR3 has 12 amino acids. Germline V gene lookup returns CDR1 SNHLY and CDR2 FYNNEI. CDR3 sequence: CASSGGYTEAFF. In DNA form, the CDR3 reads TGTGCCAGCAGTGGGGGGTACACTGAAGCTTTCTTT. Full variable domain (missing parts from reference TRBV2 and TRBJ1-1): EPEVTQTPSHQVTQMGQEVILRCVPISNHLYFYWYRQILGQKVEFLVSFYNNEISEKSEIFDDQFSVERPDGSNFTLKIRSTKLEDSAMYFCASSGGYTEAFFGQGTRLTVV.

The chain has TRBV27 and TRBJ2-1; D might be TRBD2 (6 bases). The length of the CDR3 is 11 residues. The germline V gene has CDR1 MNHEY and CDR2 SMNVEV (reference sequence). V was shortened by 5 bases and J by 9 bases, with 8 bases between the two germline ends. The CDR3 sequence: CASSGRGEQFF. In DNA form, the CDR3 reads TGTGCCAGCAGTGGGCGGGGTGAGCAGTTCTTC.

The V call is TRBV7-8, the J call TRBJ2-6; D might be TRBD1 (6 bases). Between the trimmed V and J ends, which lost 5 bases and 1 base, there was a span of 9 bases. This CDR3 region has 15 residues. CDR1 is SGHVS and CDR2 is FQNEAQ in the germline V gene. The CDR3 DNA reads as TGTGCCAGCAGCGCCACAGGGTCTGGGGCCAACGTCCTGACTTTC. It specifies CASSATGSGANVLTF.

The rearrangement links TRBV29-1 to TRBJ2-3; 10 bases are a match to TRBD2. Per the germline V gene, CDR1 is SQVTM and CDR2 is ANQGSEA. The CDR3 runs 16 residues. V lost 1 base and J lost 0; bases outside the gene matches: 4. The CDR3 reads CSVEGETSGSTDTQYF. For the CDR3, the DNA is TGCAGCGTTGAAGGTGAGACTAGCGGGAGCACAGATACGCAGTATTTT.

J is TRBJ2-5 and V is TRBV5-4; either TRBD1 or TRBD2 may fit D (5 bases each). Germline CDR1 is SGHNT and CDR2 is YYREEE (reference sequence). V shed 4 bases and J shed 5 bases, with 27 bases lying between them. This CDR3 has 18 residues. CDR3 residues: CASSPQSPGRAGTETQYF. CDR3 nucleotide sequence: TGTGCCAGCAGCCCCCAATCGCCGGGTAGGGCTGGGACGGAGACCCAGTACTTC. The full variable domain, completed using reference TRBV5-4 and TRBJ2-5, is ETGVTQSPTHLIKTRGQQVTLRCSSQSGHNTVSWYQQALGQGPQFIFQYYREEENGRGNFPPRFSGLQFPNYSSELNVNALELDDSALYLCASSPQSPGRAGTETQYFGPGTRLLVL.